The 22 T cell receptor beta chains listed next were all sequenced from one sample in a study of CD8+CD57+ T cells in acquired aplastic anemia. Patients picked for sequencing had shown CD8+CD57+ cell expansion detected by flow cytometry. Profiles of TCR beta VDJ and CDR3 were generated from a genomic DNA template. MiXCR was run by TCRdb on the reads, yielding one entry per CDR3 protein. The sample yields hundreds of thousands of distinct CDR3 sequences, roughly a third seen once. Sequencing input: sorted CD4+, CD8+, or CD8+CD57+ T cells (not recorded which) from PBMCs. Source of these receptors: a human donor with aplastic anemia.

The CDR3 loop is CASSVWVGGTGGNEQYF. The CDR3 region has the DNA TGTGCCAGCAGCGTATGGGTCGGGGGGACAGGGGGCAACGAGCAGTACTTC. V usage is TRBV9 and J usage is TRBJ2-7, with 12 bases that match TRBD1. This CDR3 region has 17 residues. From germline, CDR1 is SGDLS and CDR2 YYNGEE. V was pared by 1 base and J by 5 bases, with 10 bases of the junction left unmatched.

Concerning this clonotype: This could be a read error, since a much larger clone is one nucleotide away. CDR3 loop: CVSSLGPTSYEQYF. The CDR3 nucleotides read TGTGTCAGCAGCCTGGGGCCAACCTCCTACGAGCAGTACTTC. The chain combines TRBV7-3 with TRBJ2-7; tentatively, D is TRBD1 (5 bases). The CDR3 is 14 amino acids. Germline CDR1 is SGHTA and CDR2 is FQGTGA.

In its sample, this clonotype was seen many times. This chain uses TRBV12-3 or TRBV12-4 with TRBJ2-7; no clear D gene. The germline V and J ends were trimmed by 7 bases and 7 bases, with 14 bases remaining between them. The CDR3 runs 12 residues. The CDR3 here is CASTDGRVEQYF. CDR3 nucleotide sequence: TGTGCCAGCACCGACGGTAGGGTTGAGCAGTACTTC.

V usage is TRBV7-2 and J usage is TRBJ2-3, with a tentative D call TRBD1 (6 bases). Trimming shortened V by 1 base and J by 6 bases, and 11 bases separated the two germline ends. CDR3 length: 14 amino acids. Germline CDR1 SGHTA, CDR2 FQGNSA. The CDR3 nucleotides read TGTGCCAGCAGCTTAGTGTCAGGGGAGGATACGCAGTATTTT. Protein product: CASSLVSGEDTQYF.

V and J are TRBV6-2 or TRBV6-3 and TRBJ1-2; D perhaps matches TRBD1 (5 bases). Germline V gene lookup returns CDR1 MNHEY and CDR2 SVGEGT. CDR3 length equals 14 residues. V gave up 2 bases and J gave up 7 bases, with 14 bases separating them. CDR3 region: CASSYAPGFVGYTF. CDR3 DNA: TGTGCCAGCAGTTACGCGCCAGGGTTTGTTGGCTACACCTTC.

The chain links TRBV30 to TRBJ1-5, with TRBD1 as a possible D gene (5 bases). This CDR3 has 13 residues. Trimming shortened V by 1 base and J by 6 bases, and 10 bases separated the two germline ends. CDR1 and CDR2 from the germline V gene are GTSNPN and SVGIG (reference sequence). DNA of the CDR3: TGTGCCTGGAGTGAAGCAGGGTCTCAGCCCCAGCATTTT. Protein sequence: CAWSEAGSQPQHF.

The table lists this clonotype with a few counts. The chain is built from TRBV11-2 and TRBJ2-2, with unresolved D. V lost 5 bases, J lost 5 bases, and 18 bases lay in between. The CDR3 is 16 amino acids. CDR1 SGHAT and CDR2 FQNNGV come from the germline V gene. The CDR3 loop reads CASSQGSSLITGELFF. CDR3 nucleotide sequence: TGTGCCAGCAGCCAAGGTTCCTCCCTGATAACCGGGGAGCTGTTTTTT.

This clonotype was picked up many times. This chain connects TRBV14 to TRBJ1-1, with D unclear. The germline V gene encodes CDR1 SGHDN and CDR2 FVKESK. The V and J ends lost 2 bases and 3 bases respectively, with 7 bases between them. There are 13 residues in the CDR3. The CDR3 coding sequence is TGTGCCAGCAGCCAATCGCGGGACACTGAAGCTTTCTTT. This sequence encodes CASSQSRDTEAFF.

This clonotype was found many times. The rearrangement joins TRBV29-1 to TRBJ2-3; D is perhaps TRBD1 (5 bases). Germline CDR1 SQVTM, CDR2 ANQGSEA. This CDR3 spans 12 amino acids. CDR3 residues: CTTRQGPDTQYF. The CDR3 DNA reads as TGCACCACGAGGCAGGGCCCAGATACGCAGTATTTT.

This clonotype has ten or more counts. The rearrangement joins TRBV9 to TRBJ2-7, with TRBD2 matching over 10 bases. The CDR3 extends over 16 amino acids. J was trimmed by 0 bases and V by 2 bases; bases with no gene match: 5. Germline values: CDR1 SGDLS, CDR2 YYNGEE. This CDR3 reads CASSVTSGAPSYEQYF. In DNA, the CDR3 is TGTGCCAGCAGCGTTACTAGCGGGGCGCCCTCCTACGAGCAGTACTTC.

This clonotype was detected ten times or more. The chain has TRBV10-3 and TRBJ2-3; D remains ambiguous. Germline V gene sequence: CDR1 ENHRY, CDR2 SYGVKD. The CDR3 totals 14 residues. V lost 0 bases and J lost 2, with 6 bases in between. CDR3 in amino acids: CAISESRNTDTQYF. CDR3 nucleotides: TGTGCCATCAGTGAGTCGAGGAACACAGATACGCAGTATTTT.

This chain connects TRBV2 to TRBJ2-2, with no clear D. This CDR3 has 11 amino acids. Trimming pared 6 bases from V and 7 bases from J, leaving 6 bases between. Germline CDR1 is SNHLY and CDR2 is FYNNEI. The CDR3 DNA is TGTGCCAGCAGGCGCGACGGGGAGCTGTTTTTT. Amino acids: CASRRDGELFF.

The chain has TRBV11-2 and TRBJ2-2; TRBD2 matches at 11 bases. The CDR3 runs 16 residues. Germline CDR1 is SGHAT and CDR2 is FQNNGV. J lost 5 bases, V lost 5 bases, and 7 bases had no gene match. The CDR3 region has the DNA TGTGCCAGCAGCCCGTTAGCGGGAGGGCCGACCGGGGAGCTGTTTTTT. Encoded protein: CASSPLAGGPTGELFF.

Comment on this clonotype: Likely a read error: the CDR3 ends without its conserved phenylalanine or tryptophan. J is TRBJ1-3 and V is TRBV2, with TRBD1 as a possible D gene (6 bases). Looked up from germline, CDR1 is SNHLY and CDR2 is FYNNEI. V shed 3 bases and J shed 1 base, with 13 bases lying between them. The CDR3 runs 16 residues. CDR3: CASSDYRVSSGNTIYL. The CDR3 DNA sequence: TGTGCCAGCAGTGACTACAGGGTATCGTCTGGAAACACCATATATCTT.

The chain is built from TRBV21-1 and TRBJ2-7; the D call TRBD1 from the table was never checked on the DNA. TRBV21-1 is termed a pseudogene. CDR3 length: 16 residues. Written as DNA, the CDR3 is TGTGCCAGCAGCAAAGATAGACAGGGGACCGCGTACGAGCAGTACTTC. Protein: CASSKDRQGTAYEQYF.

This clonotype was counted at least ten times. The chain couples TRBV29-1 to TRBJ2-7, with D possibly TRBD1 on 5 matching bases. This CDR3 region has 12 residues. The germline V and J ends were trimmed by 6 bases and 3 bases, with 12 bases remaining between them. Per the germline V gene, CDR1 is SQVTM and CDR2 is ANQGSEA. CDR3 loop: CSVANTGYEQYF. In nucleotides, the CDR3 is TGCAGCGTGGCGAACACAGGCTACGAGCAGTACTTC.

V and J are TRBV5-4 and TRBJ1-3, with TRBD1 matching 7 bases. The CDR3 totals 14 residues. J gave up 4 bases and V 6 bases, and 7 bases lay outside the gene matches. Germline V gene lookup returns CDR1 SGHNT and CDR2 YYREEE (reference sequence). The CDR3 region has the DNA TGTGCCAGCACCTTTACAGGGGTAGGAAACACCATATATTTT. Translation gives CASTFTGVGNTIYF.

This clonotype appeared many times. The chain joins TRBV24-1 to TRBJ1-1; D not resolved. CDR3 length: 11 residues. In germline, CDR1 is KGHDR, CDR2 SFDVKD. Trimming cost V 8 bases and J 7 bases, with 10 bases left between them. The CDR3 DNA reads TGTGCCACCATCCGGGCAGTTGAAGCTTTCTTT. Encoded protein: CATIRAVEAFF.

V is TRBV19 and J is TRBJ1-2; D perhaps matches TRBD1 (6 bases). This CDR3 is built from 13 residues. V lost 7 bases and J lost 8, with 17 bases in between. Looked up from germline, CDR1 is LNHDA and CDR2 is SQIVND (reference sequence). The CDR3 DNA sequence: TGTGCCAGTACTCCCCCGGGGGGCTGGGGCTACACCTTC. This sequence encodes CASTPPGGWGYTF.

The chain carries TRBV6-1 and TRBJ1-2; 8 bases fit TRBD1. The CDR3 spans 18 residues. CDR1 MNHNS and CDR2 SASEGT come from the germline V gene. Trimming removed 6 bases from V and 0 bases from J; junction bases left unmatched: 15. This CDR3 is CASSITGTGIITNYGYTF. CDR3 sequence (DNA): TGTGCCAGCAGCATAACCGGGACAGGAATAATTACTAACTATGGCTACACCTTC.

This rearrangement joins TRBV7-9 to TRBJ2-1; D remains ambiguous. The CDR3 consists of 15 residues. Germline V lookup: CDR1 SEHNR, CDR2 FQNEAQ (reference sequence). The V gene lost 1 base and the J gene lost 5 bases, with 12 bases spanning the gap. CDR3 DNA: TGTGCCAGCAGCTTAGTGGTCTCTGGGAACAATGAGCAGTTCTTC. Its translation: CASSLVVSGNNEQFF.

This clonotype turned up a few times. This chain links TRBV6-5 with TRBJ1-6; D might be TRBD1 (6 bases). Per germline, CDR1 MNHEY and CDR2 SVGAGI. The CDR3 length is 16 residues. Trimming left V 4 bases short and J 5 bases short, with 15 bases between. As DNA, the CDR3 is TGTGCCAGCAGTTTCGGATTTGGACAGAATAATTCACCCCTCCACTTT. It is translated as CASSFGFGQNNSPLHF.